The source of this T cell receptor beta chain is a study of shared clonotypes between healthy human individuals. For each subset, genomic DNA was distributed in equal portions over several immunoSEQ plates. Data came from immunoSEQ multiplex PCR; TCRdb stores just in-frame clones and leaves some out. The data hold roughly 2 million clones, with over 85% observed a single time. This CDR3 comprises 15 residues. Germline CDR1 SGHDT, CDR2 YYEEEE. With 4 bases clipped from V and 2 bases from J, the junction kept 3 bases outside the gene matches. There were only Caucasian adults among the donors, and all lived in Nashville, Tennessee. With respect to this clone: Other nucleotide sequences from this sample produce the same CDR3.

This receptor was obtained from a man in his late teens or twenties in good health. The rearrangement uses TRBV5-6 and TRBJ1-4; 9 positions agree with TRBD1. The specimen was naive CD4+ T cells sorted from blood. Subset noted: CD45RA+ positively selected. The DNA of the CDR3 is TGTGCCAGCAGCCCGGACAGGGGCACTAATGAAAAACTGTTTTTT. This gives the protein CASSPDRGTNEKLFF.